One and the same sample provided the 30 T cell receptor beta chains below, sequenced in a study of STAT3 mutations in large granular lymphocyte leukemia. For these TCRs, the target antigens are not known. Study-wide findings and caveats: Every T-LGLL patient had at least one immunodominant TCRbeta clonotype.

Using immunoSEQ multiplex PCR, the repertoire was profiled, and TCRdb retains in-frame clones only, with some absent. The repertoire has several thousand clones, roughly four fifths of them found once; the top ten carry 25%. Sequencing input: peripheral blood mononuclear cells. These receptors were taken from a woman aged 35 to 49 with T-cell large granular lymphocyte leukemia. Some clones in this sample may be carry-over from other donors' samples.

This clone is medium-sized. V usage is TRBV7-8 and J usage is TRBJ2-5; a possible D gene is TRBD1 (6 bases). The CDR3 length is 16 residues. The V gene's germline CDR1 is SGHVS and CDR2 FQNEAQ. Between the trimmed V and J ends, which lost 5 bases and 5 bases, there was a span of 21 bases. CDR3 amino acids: CASSPQFGGGPETQYF. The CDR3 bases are TGTGCCAGCAGCCCTCAATTTGGGGGCGGGCCGGAGACCCAGTACTTC. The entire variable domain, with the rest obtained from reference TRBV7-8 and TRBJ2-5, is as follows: GAGVSQSPRYKVAKRGQDVALRCDPISGHVSLFWYQQALGQGPEFLTYFQNEAQLDKSGLPSDRFFAERPEGSVSTLKIQRTQQEDSAVYLCASSPQFGGGPETQYFGPGTRLLVL.

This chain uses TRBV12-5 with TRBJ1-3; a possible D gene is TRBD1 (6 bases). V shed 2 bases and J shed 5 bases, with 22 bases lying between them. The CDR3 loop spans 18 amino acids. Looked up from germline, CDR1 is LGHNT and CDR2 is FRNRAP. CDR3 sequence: CASGLPPLTGPSRNTIYF. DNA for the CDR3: TGTGCTAGTGGTTTGCCCCCGTTAACAGGGCCGAGCCGAAACACCATATATTTT.

CDR3 sequence (DNA): TGCAGCTACGATGGCTACTACAATGAGCAGTTCTTC. Amino acid sequence: CSYDGYYNEQFF. The chain carries TRBV29-1 and TRBJ2-1; unclear D gene. Germline assignment: CDR1 SQVTM and CDR2 ANQGSEA. Trimming took 8 bases from V and 3 from J, leaving 11 bases between them. The CDR3 length is 12 residues.

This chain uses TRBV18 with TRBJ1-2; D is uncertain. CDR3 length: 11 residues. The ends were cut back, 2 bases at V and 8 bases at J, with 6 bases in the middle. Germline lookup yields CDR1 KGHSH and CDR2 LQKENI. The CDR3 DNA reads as TGTGCCAGCTCACCAGGCGGCGGCTACACCTTC. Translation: CASSPGGGYTF.

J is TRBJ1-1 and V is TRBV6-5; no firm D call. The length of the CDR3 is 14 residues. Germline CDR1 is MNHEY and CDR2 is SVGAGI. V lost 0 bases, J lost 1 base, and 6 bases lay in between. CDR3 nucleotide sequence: TGTGCCAGCAGTTACTCCGGGTGGAACACTGAAGCTTTCTTT. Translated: CASSYSGWNTEAFF.

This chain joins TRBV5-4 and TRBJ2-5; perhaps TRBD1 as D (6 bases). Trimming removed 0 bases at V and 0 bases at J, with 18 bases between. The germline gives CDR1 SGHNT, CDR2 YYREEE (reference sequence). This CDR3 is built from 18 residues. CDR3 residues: CASSLEEVTGLYQETQYF. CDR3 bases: TGTGCCAGCAGCTTGGAAGAAGTGACAGGCCTGTACCAAGAGACCCAGTACTTC.

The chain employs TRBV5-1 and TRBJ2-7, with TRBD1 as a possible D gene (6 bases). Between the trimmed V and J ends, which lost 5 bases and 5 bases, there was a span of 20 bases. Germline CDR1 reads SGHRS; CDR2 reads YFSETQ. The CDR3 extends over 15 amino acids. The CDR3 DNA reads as TGCGCCAGCAGGCGAACAGGGTCCCCCCTTAACGAGCAGTACTTC. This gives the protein CASRRTGSPLNEQYF.

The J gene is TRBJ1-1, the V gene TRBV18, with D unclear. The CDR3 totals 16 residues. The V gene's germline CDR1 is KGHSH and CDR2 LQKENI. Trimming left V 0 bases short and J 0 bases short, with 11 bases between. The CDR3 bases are TGTGCCAGCTCACCACCTCGTCAACTGATGAACACTGAAGCTTTCTTT. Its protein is CASSPPRQLMNTEAFF.

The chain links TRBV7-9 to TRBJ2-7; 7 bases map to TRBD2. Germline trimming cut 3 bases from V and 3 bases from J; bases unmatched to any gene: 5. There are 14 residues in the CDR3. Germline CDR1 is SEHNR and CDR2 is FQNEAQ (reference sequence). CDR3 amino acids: CASSFESGGYEQYF. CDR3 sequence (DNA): TGTGCCAGCAGCTTCGAGTCGGGGGGCTACGAGCAGTACTTC.

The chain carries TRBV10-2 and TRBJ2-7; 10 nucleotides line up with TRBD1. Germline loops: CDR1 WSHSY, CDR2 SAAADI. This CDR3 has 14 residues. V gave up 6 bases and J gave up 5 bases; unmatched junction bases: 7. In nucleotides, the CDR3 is TGCGCCAGCAGCACCGGGACAGGGGCCCACGAGCAGTACTTC. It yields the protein CASSTGTGAHEQYF.

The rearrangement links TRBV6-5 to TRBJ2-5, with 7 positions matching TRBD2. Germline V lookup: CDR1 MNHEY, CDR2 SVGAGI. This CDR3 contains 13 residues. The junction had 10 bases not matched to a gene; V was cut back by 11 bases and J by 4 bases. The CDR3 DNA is TGTGCCGCCTCCAGGACTAGTCGAGAGACCCAGTACTTC. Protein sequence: CAASRTSRETQYF.

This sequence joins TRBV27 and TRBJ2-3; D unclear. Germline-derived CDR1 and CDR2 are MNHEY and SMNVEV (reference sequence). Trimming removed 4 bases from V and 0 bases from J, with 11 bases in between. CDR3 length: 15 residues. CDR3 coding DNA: TGTGCCAGCAGTTACTCGACAACCAGCACAGATACGCAGTATTTT. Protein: CASSYSTTSTDTQYF.

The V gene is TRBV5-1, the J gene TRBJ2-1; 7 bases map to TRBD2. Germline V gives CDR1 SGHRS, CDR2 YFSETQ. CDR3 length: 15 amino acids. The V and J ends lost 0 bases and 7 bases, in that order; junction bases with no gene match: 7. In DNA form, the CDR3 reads TGCGCCAGCAGCTTGGGTGTGGGAGGGCCGAATGAGCAGTTCTTC. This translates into CASSLGVGGPNEQFF.

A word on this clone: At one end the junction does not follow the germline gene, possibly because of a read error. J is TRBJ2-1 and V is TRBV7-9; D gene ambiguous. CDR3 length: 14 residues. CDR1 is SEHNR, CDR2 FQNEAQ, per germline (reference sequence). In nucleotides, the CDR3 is TGTGCCAGCAGCCCCGGCACCTCCAACAATGAGCAGTTCTTC. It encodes CASSPGTSNNEQFF.

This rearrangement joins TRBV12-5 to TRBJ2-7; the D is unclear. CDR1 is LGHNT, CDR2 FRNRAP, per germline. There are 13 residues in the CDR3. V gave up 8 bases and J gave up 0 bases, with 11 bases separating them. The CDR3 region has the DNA TGTGCTAGTTCCCGCCTCAGCTCCTACGAGCAGTACTTC. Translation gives CASSRLSSYEQYF.

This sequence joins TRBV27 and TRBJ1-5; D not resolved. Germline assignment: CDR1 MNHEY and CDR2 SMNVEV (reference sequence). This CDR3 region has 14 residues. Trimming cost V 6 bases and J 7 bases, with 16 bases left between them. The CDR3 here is CASSSRGVHQPQHF. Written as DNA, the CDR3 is TGTGCCAGCAGCTCCCGTGGGGTCCACCAGCCCCAGCATTTT.

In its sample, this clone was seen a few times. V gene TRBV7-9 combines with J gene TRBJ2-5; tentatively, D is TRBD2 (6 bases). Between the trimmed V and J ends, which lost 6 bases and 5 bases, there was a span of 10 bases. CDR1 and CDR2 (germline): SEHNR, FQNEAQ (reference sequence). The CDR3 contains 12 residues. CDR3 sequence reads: CASSAGSETQYF. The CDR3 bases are TGTGCCAGCAGTGCGGGGTCGGAGACCCAGTACTTC.

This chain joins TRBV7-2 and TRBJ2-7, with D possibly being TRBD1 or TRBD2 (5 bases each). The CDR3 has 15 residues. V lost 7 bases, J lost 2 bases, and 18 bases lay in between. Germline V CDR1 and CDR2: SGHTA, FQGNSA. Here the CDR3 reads CASTAQAVGAYEQYF. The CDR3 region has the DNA TGTGCCAGCACTGCGCAGGCTGTGGGGGCCTACGAGCAGTACTTC.

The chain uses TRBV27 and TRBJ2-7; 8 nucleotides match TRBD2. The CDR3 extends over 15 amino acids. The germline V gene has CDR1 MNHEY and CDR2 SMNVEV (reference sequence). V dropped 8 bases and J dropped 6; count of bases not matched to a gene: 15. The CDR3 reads CASSPTGTRGAEQYF. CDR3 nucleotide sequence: TGTGCCAGCTCCCCTACCGGGACTAGGGGCGCCGAGCAGTACTTC.

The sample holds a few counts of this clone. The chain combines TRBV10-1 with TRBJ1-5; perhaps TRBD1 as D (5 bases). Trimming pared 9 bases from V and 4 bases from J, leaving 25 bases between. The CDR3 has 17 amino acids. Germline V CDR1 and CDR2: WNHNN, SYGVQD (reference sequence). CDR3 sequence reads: CARARRRPGLINQPQHF. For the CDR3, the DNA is TGCGCCAGGGCCCGCCGACGTCCAGGGCTCATTAATCAGCCCCAGCATTTT.

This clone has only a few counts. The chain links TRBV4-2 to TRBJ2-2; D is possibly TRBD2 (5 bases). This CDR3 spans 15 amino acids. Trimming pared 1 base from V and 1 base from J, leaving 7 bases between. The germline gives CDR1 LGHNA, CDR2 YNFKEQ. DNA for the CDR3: TGTGCCAGCAGCCAAGCCCGGGGGAACACCGGGGAGCTGTTTTTT. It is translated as CASSQARGNTGELFF.

The CDR3 DNA reads TGTGCCAGCAGCTTGGGGTGGAGAGGCTCTGAAGCTTTCTTT. This translates into CASSLGWRGSEAFF. This rearrangement joins TRBV5-4 to TRBJ1-1; no clear D. CDR1 and CDR2 (germline): SGHNT, YYREEE (reference sequence). The CDR3 is 14 residues long. Trimming cost V 0 bases and J 6 bases, with 12 bases left between them.

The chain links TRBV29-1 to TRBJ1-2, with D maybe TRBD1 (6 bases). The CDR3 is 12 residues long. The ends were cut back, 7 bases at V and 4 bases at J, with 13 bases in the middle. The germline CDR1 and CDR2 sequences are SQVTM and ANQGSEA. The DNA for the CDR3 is TGCAGCGCGGCCACAGGGCTCTATGGCTACACCTTC. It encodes CSAATGLYGYTF.

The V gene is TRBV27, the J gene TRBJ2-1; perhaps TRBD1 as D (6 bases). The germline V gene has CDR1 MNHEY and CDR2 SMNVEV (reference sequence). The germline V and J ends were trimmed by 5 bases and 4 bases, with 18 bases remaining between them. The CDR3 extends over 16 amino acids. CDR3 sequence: CASSPPPGRGYNEQFF. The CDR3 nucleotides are TGTGCCAGCAGTCCGCCCCCTGGCAGGGGATACAATGAGCAGTTCTTC.

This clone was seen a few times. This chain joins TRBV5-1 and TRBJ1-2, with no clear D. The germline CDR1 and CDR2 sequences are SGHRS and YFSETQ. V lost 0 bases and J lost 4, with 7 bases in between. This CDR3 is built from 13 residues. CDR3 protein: CASSLGQIYGYTF. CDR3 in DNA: TGCGCCAGCAGCTTGGGGCAGATCTATGGCTACACCTTC.

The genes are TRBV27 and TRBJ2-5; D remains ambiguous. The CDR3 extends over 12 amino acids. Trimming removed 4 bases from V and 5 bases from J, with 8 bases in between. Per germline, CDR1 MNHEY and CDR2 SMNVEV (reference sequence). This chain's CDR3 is CASSSDRETQYF. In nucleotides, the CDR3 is TGTGCCAGCAGTTCAGATCGGGAGACCCAGTACTTC.

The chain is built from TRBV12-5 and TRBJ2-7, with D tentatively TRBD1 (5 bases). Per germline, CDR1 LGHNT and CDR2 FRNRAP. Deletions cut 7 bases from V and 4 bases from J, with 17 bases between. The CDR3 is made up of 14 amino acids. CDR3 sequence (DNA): TGTGCTAGTGCCAAATCACCGACAGATTACGAGCAGTACTTC. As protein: CASAKSPTDYEQYF.

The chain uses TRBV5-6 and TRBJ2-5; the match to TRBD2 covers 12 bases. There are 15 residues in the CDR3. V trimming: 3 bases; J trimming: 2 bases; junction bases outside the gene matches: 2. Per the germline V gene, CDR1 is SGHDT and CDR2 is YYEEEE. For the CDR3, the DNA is TGTGCCAGCAGCTGGACTAGCGGGGTACAAGAGACCCAGTACTTC. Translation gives CASSWTSGVQETQYF.

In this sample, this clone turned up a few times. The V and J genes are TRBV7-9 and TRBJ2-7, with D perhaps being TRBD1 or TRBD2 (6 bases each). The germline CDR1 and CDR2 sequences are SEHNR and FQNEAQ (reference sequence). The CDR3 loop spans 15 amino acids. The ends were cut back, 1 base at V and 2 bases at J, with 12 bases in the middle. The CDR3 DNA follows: TGTGCCAGCAGCTTAGTCGGGGGCTTTACCTACGAGCAGTACTTC. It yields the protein CASSLVGGFTYEQYF.

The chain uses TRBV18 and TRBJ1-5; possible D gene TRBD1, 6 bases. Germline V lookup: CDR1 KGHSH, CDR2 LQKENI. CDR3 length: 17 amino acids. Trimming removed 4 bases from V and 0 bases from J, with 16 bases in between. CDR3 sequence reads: CASSQQGMGDSNQPQHF. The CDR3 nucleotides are TGTGCCAGCTCACAACAGGGAATGGGTGATAGCAATCAGCCCCAGCATTTT.